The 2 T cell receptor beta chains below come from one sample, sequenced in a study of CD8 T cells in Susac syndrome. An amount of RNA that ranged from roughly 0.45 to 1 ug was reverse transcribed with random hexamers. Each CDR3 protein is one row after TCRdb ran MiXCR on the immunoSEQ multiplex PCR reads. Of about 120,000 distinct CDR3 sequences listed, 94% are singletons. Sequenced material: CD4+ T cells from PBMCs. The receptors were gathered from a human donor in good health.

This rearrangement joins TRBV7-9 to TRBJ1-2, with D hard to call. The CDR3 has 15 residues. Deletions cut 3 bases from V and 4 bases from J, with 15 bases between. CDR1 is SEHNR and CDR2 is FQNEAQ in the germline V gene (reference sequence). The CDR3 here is CASSFLALSGYGYTF. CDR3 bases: TGTGCCAGCAGCTTTTTGGCCCTAAGCGGCTATGGCTACACCTTC.

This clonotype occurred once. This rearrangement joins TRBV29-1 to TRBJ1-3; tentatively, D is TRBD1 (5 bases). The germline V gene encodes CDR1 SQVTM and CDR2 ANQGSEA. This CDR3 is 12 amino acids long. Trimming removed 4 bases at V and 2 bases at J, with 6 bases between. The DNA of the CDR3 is TGCAGCGTTGGGGGGGCTGGAAACACCATATATTTT. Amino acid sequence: CSVGGAGNTIYF.